This TCR beta chain emerged from a study of regulatory T cells in long-lasting Graves disease (dated by TCRdb to the early 2020s). In terms of the full investigation: Patients with newly diagnosed Graves' disease had been on antithyroid drugs for under 3 months. A total of about 33 samples underwent TCR sequencing, from about 13 patients with persistent Graves' disease and 20 patients with newly diagnosed Graves' disease. Persistent Graves' disease patients were compared with newly diagnosed Graves' disease patients by peripheral blood TCR sequencing and RNA sequencing. The study was registered as a clinical trial and conducted in China.

About this clonotype itself: No antigen is known for it. Base qualities are not provided; no much larger clone lies one nucleotide away.

The library was generated by multiplex PCR. The sequencer was an Illumina HiSeq 4000. CDR3 regions were amplified by Arm-PCR with iRepertoire HTBI primers to construct TCR beta libraries. PCR products were gel purified before sequencing. Under the source paper's analysis protocol: A total of around 66 TRBV and some 15 TRBJ segments were identified across samples and were used for gene usage analysis of CDR3 amino acid clonotypes. Filtered high-quality paired reads were merged into contigs using COPE and FqMerger. Contigs were aligned with BLAST to IMGT TRBV, TRBD and TRBJ reference genes, and CDR3 was defined per IMGT. Any clonotype with a frequency above 0.1% was counted as a highly expanded clone. Repertoire diversity was measured by Shannon entropy, and V-J evenness by the Gini coefficient. A clonotype was considered public if more than one individual shared it. TCRdb reprocessed the public reads (quality trimming at Q25 with fastp, clone calling with MiXCR) and kept in-frame beta chains. Records with the same CDR3 protein are collapsed into one entry carrying the most frequent genes and DNA. The V and J calls and clone size come from TCRdb's table, not from the authors' own analysis. This sample is represented by hundreds of thousands of distinct CDR3 sequences; roughly 12% of them were singletons. About 9.1% of the sample comes from the top ten.

General conclusions and limits of the study: Compared with newly diagnosed patients, patients with persistent Graves' disease had lower TCR Shannon entropy and fewer highly expanded clones, which suggests clonal expansion. Only peripheral blood was studied, because thyroid tissue, the primary lesion, was inaccessible. As a limitation, the authors acknowledged that the small sample size may reduce accuracy. More public clonotypes were shared among persistent patients (2,741) than among newly diagnosed patients (966). Sequencing and analysis were restricted to the TCR beta chain. Preferential use of TRBV28, TRBJ1-2 and TRBJ2-5 was observed in persistent disease, whereas TRBV20-1 and TRBJ2-1 were favored in newly diagnosed disease.

The CDR3 runs 17 amino acids, cysteine and phenylalanine included. Only CDR3 DNA is held: 51 bases, read in frame from base 1. Looking up the germline V gene yields CDR1 SGDLS and CDR2 YYNGEE. V and J are trimmed by 0 bases and 9 bases, and the gene matches miss 12 bases of the junction. This specimen's time point label, interpreted: newly diagnosed GD, antithyroid drugs for less than 3 months. RNA was extracted from PBMCs in TRIzol for both TCR sequencing and RNA sequencing. The diagnosis of Graves' disease was made according to American Thyroid Association guidelines. Patients for the study were recruited at an endocrinology department in Xi'an, China. Each patient gave about 9.1 milliliters of peripheral blood, collected in an EDTA anticoagulant tube. Ficoll Paque Plus density gradient separation was used to isolate PBMCs, and no additional T cell sorting was done. An Agilent 2100 Bioanalyzer and agarose gel were used to assess RNA quality, and a NanoDrop 2000 was used to measure RNA concentration.

These sequences were also reported in another study, on T cells in Graves' hyperthyroidism and ophthalmopathy. The second study's paper adds: Graves' hyperthyroidism was defined as stable when no progression to ophthalmopathy occurred over 18 months of follow-up. Hyperthyroidism patients were newly diagnosed, had a disease duration of under 2 months, and were aged 18 to 65 years. Any patient with an uncontrolled infection, another autoimmune disease, pregnancy or lactation was excluded. Diagnoses relied on clinical symptoms, serum thyroxine and TRAb, thyroid ultrasound and orbital computed tomography. For the first round of RT-PCR on the TCR CDR3, the HTBI primer set was used together with the Qiagen OneStep RT-PCR kit. Blood samples also contained most of the expanded thyroid clonotypes (frequency above 0.001), which suggests that blood repertoires may reflect thyroid immune responses. A model built on a 13 V-J signature distinguished ophthalmopathy from stable hyperthyroidism, reaching around 88% sensitivity and 81.08% specificity in cross-validation and 80%/75% in testing. During validation, the model predicted progression to ophthalmopathy a median of about 5.9 months ahead of onset, with approximately 71% sensitivity and roughly 75% specificity. To identify TCR V-J signatures that set the groups apart, the researchers used a discovery cohort of roughly 100 patients, made up of 40 to 45 with Graves' ophthalmopathy and about 55 with stable Graves' hyperthyroidism. An independent validation cohort of around 20 hyperthyroidism patients and about 16 patients who later progressed to ophthalmopathy tested prospective prediction of ophthalmopathy. The roughly 100 discovery patients were randomly split 7:3 into training and test sets. In addition, the study compared T-cell repertoires in thyroid tissue and in blood from roughly six Graves' hyperthyroidism patients. After blood sampling, hyperthyroidism patients were treated with methimazole at a starting dose of 30 mg daily, and ophthalmopathy patients were treated with high-dose intravenous methylprednisolone. A second multiplex PCR round built the libraries, followed by size selection and purification. Libraries were sequenced paired-end with 100 bp reads on an Illumina HiSeq2000. SOAPnuke was used to process the raw data, throwing out any read that contained adapters or uncalled bases, had a mean Phred below 15, or lacked an exact constant-primer or identifier match. COPE v1.2.5 was used to merge high-quality paired reads, and clonotypes were defined as unique nucleotide sequences. MiTCR v1.1 was used to align clonotypes to the IMGT TRBV, TRBD and TRBJ reference segments. The analysis was restricted to V-J combinations with a frequency above 0.0001, which together covered 99.2% of the repertoires. The TCS score was defined as the ratio of F50 (clonal expansion) to E x V (chaos), calculated using BLOSUM62-based TCRdist between CDR3 peptides within each V-J. Welch's t-statistics and random forest reduced fewer than 600 V-J features to roughly 13, which were used in a naive Bayes classifier (R e1071). Sample size was not statistically predetermined, and investigators were not blinded to group allocation. The paper reports TCR Vbeta CDR3 sequencing of 130 to 150 peripheral blood samples: over 40 ophthalmopathy, some 80 hyperthyroidism and approximately 17 progressor patients.

This TCR came from a young man with Graves disease. Donor details come from another sample of the same person, matched by shared clones. This material consisted of peripheral blood mononuclear cells (PBMCs), taken at new diagnosis, from a patient treated with antithyroid drugs. This receptor chain uses TRBV9 and TRBJ2-1, with TRBD2 identical over 10 junction bases. CDR3 loop: CASSVGGAGGPLSEQFF. The DNA is TGTGCCAGCAGCGTAGGGGGAGCGGGAGGGCCTTTAAGTGAGCAGTTCTTC.